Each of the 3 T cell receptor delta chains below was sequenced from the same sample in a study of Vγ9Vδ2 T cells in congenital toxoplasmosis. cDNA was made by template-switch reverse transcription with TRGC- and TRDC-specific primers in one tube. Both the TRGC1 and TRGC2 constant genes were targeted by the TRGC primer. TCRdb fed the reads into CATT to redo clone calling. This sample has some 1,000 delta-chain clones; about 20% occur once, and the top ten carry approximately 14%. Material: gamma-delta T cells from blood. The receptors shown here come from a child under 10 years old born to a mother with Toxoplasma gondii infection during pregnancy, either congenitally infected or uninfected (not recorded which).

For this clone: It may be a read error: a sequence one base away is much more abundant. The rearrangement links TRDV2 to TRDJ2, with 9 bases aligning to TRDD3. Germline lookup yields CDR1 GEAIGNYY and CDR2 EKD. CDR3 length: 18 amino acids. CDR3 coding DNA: TGTGCCTGTGACACCGTGGGGGATAAGTTAGGGATGACAGCACGACTCTTCTTT. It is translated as CACDTVGDKLGMTARLFF.

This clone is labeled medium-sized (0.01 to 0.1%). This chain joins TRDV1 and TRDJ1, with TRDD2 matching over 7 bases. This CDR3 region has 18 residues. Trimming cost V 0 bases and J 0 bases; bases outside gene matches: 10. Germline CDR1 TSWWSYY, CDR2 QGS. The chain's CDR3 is CALGELGSYVVYTDKLIF. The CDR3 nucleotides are TGTGCTCTTGGGGAACTAGGTTCCTACGTTGTGTACACCGATAAACTCATCTTT.

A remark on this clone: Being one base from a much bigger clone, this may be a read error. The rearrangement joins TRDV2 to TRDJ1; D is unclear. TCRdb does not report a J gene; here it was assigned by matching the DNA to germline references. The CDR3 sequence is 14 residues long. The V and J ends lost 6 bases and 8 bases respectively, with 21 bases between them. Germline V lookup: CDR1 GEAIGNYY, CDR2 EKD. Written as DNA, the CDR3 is TGTGCCTGTAACCCCTTGGGCCGCCGGGAAAAACTCATCTTT. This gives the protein CACNPLGRREKLIF.